Reported below is one T cell receptor beta chain. The entry originates in a study of shared clonotypes between healthy human individuals. Study in general: Donors were a couple of women and a few men aged 18 to 49.

V shed 3 bases and J shed 3 bases, with 15 bases lying between them. The CDR3 is 15 residues long. Germline V lookup: CDR1 SGHDT, CDR2 YYEEEE. Produced via immunoSEQ multiplex PCR; TCRdb's table is partial and in-frame only. The sample lists millions of clones, 95% occurring once. The clonotype was recovered from a man aged 18 to 30 in good health. This rearrangement joins TRBV5-6 to TRBJ1-2; unclear D gene. What was sequenced was naive CD4+ T cells sorted from blood. The sample's subset: CD45RA+ positively selected. CDR3 nucleotide sequence: TGTGCCAGCAGCTCCTTCGGTGAGAAGGACTATGGCTACACCTTC. As protein: CASSSFGEKDYGYTF.